A selection of T cell receptor beta chains follows, all from one sample in a study of identical twins. TCRdb re-derived calls from the 5' RACE reads in MiXCR, one entry per CDR3 protein. The profile shows under 300,000 distinct CDR3 sequences, approximately 8.3% of them singletons. This sample was also put to use in a study of yellow fever vaccine responses in identical twins.

Sequencing input: CD8+ T cells sorted from blood. The receptors shown here come from a woman between 18 and 29 years old in good health. Each CDR3 is given with its conserved first and last residue. The order of the fields is J gene, V gene, D gene, CDR3 length, clone size, CDR3 DNA, CDR3 protein. The D gene is left open where the match is weak. Clone size appears in some rows only: once, few, many, or a class for an expanded clone.

J: TRBJ2-7; V: TRBV30; D: TRBD1; length: 14; size: -; DNA: TGTGCCTGGAGTTACACAGGGGCCGGGGACGAGCAGTACTTC; CDR3: CAWSYTGAGDEQYF
J: TRBJ2-7; V: TRBV11-2; D: TRBD2; length: 17; size: few; DNA: TGTGCCAGCAGCCTCGGGACTAGGGATCAGAGGGGCTACGAGCAGTACTTC; CDR3: CASSLGTRDQRGYEQYF
J: TRBJ1-2; V: TRBV7-9; D: -; length: 14; size: -; DNA: TGTGCCAGCAGCCCAGCCGCAGACTTCTATGGCTACACCTTC; CDR3: CASSPAADFYGYTF
J: TRBJ2-7; V: TRBV10-3; D: -; length: 11; size: many; DNA: TGTGCCACGCAAACTGGATACGAGCAGTACTTC; CDR3: CATQTGYEQYF
J: TRBJ2-7; V: TRBV5-1; D: TRBD1; length: 15; size: many; DNA: TGCGCCAGCAGCTTGGGTGGGACAGATTCCTACGAGCAGTACTTC; CDR3: CASSLGGTDSYEQYF
J: TRBJ2-7; V: TRBV11-2; D: -; length: 14; size: few; DNA: TGTGCCAGCAGCTTGGGACATTTTCCCTACGAGCAGTACTTC; CDR3: CASSLGHFPYEQYF
J: TRBJ2-7; V: TRBV4-3; D: -; length: 15; size: many; DNA: TGCGCCAGCAGCCAAGACAAGGACGGATACTACGAGCAGTACTTC; CDR3: CASSQDKDGYYEQYF
J: TRBJ2-7; V: TRBV6-6; D: -; length: 13; size: many; DNA: TGTGCCAGCAGCGGGCCCAGCTCCTACGAGCAGTACTTC; CDR3: CASSGPSSYEQYF
J: TRBJ2-7; V: TRBV7-9; D: TRBD1; length: 13; size: many; DNA: TGTGCCAGCAGCTCCCGGGACAGCTACGAGCAGTACTTC; CDR3: CASSSRDSYEQYF
J: TRBJ2-7; V: TRBV25-1; D: TRBD1; length: 15; size: few; DNA: TGTGCCAGCAGTGATAGGGACAGGGGCCTAAACGAGCAGTACTTC; CDR3: CASSDRDRGLNEQYF
J: TRBJ2-7; V: TRBV27; D: TRBD1; length: 15; size: few; DNA: TGTGCCAGCAGTTACAGGGGTTCCCTTGCCTACGAGCAGTACTTC; CDR3: CASSYRGSLAYEQYF
J: TRBJ2-7; V: TRBV27; D: -; length: 14; size: few; DNA: TGTGCCAGCTCAAGGAGCGATCGACCCCACGAGCAGTACTTC; CDR3: CASSRSDRPHEQYF
J: TRBJ2-3; V: TRBV6-1; D: -; length: 15; size: few; DNA: TGTGCCAGCAGCAGACTAGACCCCGTCCCCGATACGCAGTATTTT; CDR3: CASSRLDPVPDTQYF
J: TRBJ1-1; V: TRBV25-1; D: -; length: 12; size: -; DNA: TGTGCCAGCAGTGTCACTAACACTGAAGCTTTCTTT; CDR3: CASSVTNTEAFF
J: TRBJ2-1; V: TRBV7-9; D: TRBD2; length: 14; size: many; DNA: TGTGCCAGCAGCGCGTCACTAGCGACTAATGAGCAGTTCTTC; CDR3: CASSASLATNEQFF
J: TRBJ2-7; V: TRBV7-8; D: -; length: 14; size: many; DNA: TGTGCCAGCAGGTACCACCTTCAGGGCTACGAGCAGTACTTC; CDR3: CASRYHLQGYEQYF
J: TRBJ2-6; V: TRBV7-6; D: -; length: 16; size: -; DNA: TGTGCCAGCAGCTTAGACCGGGCCTCTGGGGCCAACGTCCTGACTTTC; CDR3: CASSLDRASGANVLTF
J: TRBJ2-7; V: TRBV6-1; D: TRBD1; length: 15; size: few; DNA: TGTGCCAGCAGAGAAACCAGGACAGGGGCCTACGAGCAGTACTTC; CDR3: CASRETRTGAYEQYF
J: TRBJ2-5; V: TRBV12-3/TRBV12-4; D: -; length: 11; size: many; DNA: TGTGCCAGCAGGGGGCAAGAGACCCAGTACTTC; CDR3: CASRGQETQYF
J: TRBJ2-7; V: TRBV3-1; D: -; length: 15; size: -; DNA: TGTGCCAGCACCTACTCGGGGGGCAGGGTCTACGAGCAGTACTTC; CDR3: CASTYSGGRVYEQYF
J: TRBJ2-1; V: TRBV10-2; D: TRBD2; length: 16; size: few; DNA: TGCGCCAGCAGTGAATCTCTAGCGGGGCTCGGGAATGAGCAGTTCTTC; CDR3: CASSESLAGLGNEQFF
J: TRBJ2-7; V: TRBV10-1; D: -; length: 12; size: many; DNA: TGCGCCAGCAGTGACTCCATCTACGAGCAGTACTTC; CDR3: CASSDSIYEQYF
J: TRBJ2-7; V: TRBV4-3; D: -; length: 16; size: many; DNA: TGCGCCAGCAGCCAAGAAGCGAGCGTTCACTCCTACGAGCAGTACTTC; CDR3: CASSQEASVHSYEQYF
J: TRBJ2-7; V: TRBV6-2/TRBV6-3; D: -; length: 13; size: -; DNA: TGTGCCAGCAGTTACGCCCTTGGGTACGAGCAGTACTTC; CDR3: CASSYALGYEQYF
J: TRBJ2-7; V: TRBV29-1; D: TRBD1; length: 14; size: -; DNA: TGCAGCGTTGAAGACGGGACAGGGGATTACGAGCAGTACTTC; CDR3: CSVEDGTGDYEQYF
J: TRBJ1-1; V: TRBV7-9; D: -; length: 12; size: few; DNA: TGTGCCAGCACTGACAGGCACACTGAAGCTTTCTTT; CDR3: CASTDRHTEAFF
J: TRBJ2-3; V: TRBV6-5; D: TRBD1; length: 15; size: few; DNA: TGTGCCAGCAGTTACCTACAGGGGGTCCCAGATACGCAGTATTTT; CDR3: CASSYLQGVPDTQYF
J: TRBJ2-5; V: TRBV6-1; D: -; length: 15; size: many; DNA: TGTGCCAGCAGTCCGCCCCCCGGGAACCAAGAGACCCAGTACTTC; CDR3: CASSPPPGNQETQYF
J: TRBJ2-3; V: TRBV6-1; D: -; length: 13; size: many; DNA: TGTGCCAGCAGTGGGACAGCGACAGATACGCAGTATTTT; CDR3: CASSGTATDTQYF
J: TRBJ2-5; V: TRBV7-9; D: TRBD1; length: 15; size: many; DNA: TGTGCCAGCAGCTTATATGGGACAGAGAAAGAGACCCAGTACTTC; CDR3: CASSLYGTEKETQYF
J: TRBJ2-7; V: TRBV6-1; D: -; length: 14; size: many; DNA: TGTGCCAGACCTTCTTGGACTCATACCTACGAGCAGTACTTC; CDR3: CARPSWTHTYEQYF
J: TRBJ2-1; V: TRBV29-1; D: TRBD1; length: 14; size: few; DNA: TGCAGCGTGACTGGACAGGGGCTCTACAATGAGCAGTTCTTC; CDR3: CSVTGQGLYNEQFF
J: TRBJ1-1; V: TRBV3-1; D: -; length: 15; size: many; DNA: TGTGCCAGCAGCCAACAGGGACCGATGAACACTGAAGCTTTCTTT; CDR3: CASSQQGPMNTEAFF
J: TRBJ2-7; V: TRBV20-1; D: TRBD1; length: 15; size: many; DNA: TGCAGTGCTAAACAACCCGGGACAGGGTCGTACGAGCAGTACTTC; CDR3: CSAKQPGTGSYEQYF
J: TRBJ1-2; V: TRBV5-6; D: -; length: 14; size: -; DNA: TGTGCCAGCAGCTTCAGCCGGGGGTTTCATGGCTACACCTTC; CDR3: CASSFSRGFHGYTF
J: TRBJ1-2; V: TRBV6-5; D: TRBD1; length: 14; size: few; DNA: TGTGCCAGCAGTTACCTGGGACAGTCTTATGGCTACACCTTC; CDR3: CASSYLGQSYGYTF
J: TRBJ2-3; V: TRBV11-2; D: -; length: 16; size: many; DNA: TGTGCCAGCAGCTGGTCCCCGGGACGGACGGCGGATACGCAGTATTTT; CDR3: CASSWSPGRTADTQYF
J: TRBJ2-7; V: TRBV7-9; D: -; length: 15; size: many; DNA: TGTGCCAGCAGCCCAAGACCTATAGACAGTTACGAGCAGTACTTC; CDR3: CASSPRPIDSYEQYF
J: TRBJ2-5; V: TRBV29-1; D: TRBD2; length: 17; size: many; DNA: TGCAGCGTTGCTTTCCTAGCGGGAGGAAGGGACCAAGAGACCCAGTACTTC; CDR3: CSVAFLAGGRDQETQYF
J: TRBJ2-2; V: TRBV3-1; D: TRBD1; length: 15; size: many; DNA: TGTGCCAGCAGCCCCCGGACAGGGGACACCGGGGAGCTGTTTTTT; CDR3: CASSPRTGDTGELFF
J: TRBJ2-7; V: TRBV11-2; D: -; length: 14; size: -; DNA: TGTGCCAGCAGCATCTCTCGGAAGCCCTACGAGCAGTACTTC; CDR3: CASSISRKPYEQYF
J: TRBJ2-5; V: TRBV12-3/TRBV12-4; D: TRBD2; length: 16; size: -; DNA: TGTGCCAGCAGTCCCCGACTAGCGAACCTACAAGAGACCCAGTACTTC; CDR3: CASSPRLANLQETQYF
J: TRBJ2-4; V: TRBV7-7; D: TRBD1; length: 16; size: -; DNA: TGTGCTAGCAGGCCACCCCAGGGGGTAGCCAAAAACATTCAGTACTTC; CDR3: CASRPPQGVAKNIQYF
J: TRBJ1-5; V: TRBV24-1; D: -; length: 12; size: many; DNA: TGTGCCACCAGTGAAGGCGGTCAGCCCCAGCATTTT; CDR3: CATSEGGQPQHF
J: TRBJ2-7; V: TRBV20-1; D: TRBD1; length: 14; size: few; DNA: TGCAGTGCTAGCGCAGGGGGAAGCTCCTACGAGCAGTACTTC; CDR3: CSASAGGSSYEQYF
J: TRBJ2-5; V: TRBV7-9; D: TRBD1; length: 15; size: many; DNA: TGTGCCAGCAGCCCTAGCGACAGGGGCCAAGAGACCCAGTACTTC; CDR3: CASSPSDRGQETQYF
J: TRBJ1-1; V: TRBV29-1; D: -; length: 12; size: few; DNA: TGCAGCGCTGAGGGTGTGAACACTGAAGCTTTCTTT; CDR3: CSAEGVNTEAFF
J: TRBJ2-2; V: TRBV11-3; D: -; length: 13; size: -; DNA: TGTGCCAGCAGCTTGATCAGGGGACGGGAGCTGTTTTTT; CDR3: CASSLIRGRELFF
J: TRBJ2-7; V: TRBV14; D: TRBD1; length: 17; size: -; DNA: TGTGCCAGCAGCGCCCGGGACAGGGGGAATCCCTCCTACGAGCAGTACTTC; CDR3: CASSARDRGNPSYEQYF